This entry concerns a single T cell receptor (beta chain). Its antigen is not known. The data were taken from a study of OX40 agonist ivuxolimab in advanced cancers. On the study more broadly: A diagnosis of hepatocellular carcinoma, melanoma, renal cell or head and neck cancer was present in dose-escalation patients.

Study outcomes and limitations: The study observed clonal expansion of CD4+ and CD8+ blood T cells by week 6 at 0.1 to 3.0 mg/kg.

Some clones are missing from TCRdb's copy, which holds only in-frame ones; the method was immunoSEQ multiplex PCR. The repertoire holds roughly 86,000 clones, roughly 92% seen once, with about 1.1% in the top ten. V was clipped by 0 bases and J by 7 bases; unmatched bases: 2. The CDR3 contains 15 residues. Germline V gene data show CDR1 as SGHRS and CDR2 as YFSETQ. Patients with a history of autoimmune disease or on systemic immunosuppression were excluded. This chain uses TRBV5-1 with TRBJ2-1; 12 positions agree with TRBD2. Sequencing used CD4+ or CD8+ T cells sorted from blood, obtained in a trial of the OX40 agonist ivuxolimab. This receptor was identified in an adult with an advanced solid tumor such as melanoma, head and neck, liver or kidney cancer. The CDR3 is CASSLGLAGGNEQFF. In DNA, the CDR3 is TGCGCCAGCAGCTTGGGGCTAGCGGGAGGGAATGAGCAGTTCTTC.